This entry is about one TCR beta chain. Its matching antigen is unknown. Other nucleotide sequences in the sample specify the same CDR3. These data belong to a study of T cell responses to AZD1222 COVID-19 vaccine. Broader study findings: Along spike, vaccine-associated CD4 TCRs were found throughout, with dominance at 160-218 and 743-854.

Clones were sequenced by immunoSEQ multiplex PCR, and TCRdb holds only the in-frame ones, with some missing. This sample yields some 120,000 clones, of which 90% to 95% are seen a single time; 2.8% belongs to the top ten. Trimming stripped 2 bases from V and 4 bases from J, with 8 bases between. The germline V gene encodes CDR1 SEHNR and CDR2 FQNEAQ (reference sequence). The CDR3 totals 13 residues. The TCR comes from an adult in good health. Sequenced here: peripheral blood, sampled on day 0 of AZD1222 vaccination. V usage is TRBV7-9 and J usage is TRBJ1-1, with D uncertain. CDR3 protein: CASSLRGGTEAFF. The CDR3 bases are TGTGCCAGCAGCTTACGAGGAGGCACTGAAGCTTTCTTT.